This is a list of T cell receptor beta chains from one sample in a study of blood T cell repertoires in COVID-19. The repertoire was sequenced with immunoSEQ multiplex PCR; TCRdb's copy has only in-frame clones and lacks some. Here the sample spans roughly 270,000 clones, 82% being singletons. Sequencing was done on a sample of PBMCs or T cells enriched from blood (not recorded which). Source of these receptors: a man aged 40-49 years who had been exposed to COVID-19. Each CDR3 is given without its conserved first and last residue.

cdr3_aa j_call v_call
ASSMDTVVRELF TRBJ2-2 TRBV19
ASRNSPTGDHQPQH TRBJ1-5 TRBV19
ASSLVTSGSGHEQY TRBJ2-7 TRBV5-4
ASSLAWTSDEKLF TRBJ1-4 TRBV5-1
ASTSGRGGYGYT TRBJ1-2 TRBV2
SAIGLAQY TRBJ2-4 TRBV20-1
AWSVGGGLRSPLH TRBJ1-6 TRBV30
ASARRGRTNTGELF TRBJ2-2 TRBV5-1
ASRVPGQGSNQPQH TRBJ1-5 TRBV28
ASSRSGFYGYT TRBJ1-2 TRBV7-9
ATSSSLVAGGKADTQY TRBJ2-3 TRBV24-1
ASSSRVNEQF TRBJ2-1 TRBV6-2/TRBV6-3
ASSPTGTADQPQH TRBJ1-5 TRBV7-8
ASSKSSVGRYEQY TRBJ2-7 TRBV6-5
ASSLGTGPHQPQH TRBJ1-5 TRBV5-8
ASSQELAGAYNEQF TRBJ2-1 TRBV3-1/TRBV3-2
ASSPRDSSTLH TRBJ1-5 TRBV5-5